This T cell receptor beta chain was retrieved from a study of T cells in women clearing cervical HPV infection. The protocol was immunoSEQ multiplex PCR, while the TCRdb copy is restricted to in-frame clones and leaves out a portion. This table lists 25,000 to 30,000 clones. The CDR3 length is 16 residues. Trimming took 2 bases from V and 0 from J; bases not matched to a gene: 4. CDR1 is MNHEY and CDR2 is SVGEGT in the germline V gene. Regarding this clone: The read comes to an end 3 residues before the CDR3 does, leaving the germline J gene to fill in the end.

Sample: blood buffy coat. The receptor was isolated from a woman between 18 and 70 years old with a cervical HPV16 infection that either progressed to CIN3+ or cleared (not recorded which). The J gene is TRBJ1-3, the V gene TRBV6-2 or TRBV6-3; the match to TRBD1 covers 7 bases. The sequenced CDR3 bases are TGTGCCAGCAGTTACCCGACAGGGATCTCTGGAAACACC. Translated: CASSYPTGISGNT. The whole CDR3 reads CASSYPTGISGNTIYF.